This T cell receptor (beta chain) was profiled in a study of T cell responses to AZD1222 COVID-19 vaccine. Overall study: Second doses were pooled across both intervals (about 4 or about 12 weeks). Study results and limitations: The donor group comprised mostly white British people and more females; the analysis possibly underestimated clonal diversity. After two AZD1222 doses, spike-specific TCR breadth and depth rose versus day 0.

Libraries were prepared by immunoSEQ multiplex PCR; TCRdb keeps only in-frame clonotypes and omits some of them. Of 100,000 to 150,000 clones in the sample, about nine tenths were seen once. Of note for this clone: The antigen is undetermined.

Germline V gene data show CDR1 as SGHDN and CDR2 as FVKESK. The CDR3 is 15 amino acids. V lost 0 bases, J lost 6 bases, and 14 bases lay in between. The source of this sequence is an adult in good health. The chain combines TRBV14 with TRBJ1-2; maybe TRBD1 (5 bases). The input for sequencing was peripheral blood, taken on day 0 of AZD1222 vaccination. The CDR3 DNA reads TGTGCCAGCAGCCAAGATCCGGCAGGGAGGGATGGCTACACCTTC. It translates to CASSQDPAGRDGYTF.